This is a list of T cell receptor beta chains from one sample in a study of blood T cell repertoires in COVID-19. Here immunoSEQ multiplex PCR was the method, and the copy in TCRdb shows in-frame clones only, minus some. This table has about 310,000 clones, approximately 81% appearing once. The sample taken for sequencing was PBMCs or T cells enriched from blood (not recorded which). Receptors originate from a woman aged 25 to 45 who had been exposed to COVID-19. Both conserved end residues are part of each CDR3. D genes are given only for firm matches. Some rows have no size entry. The others give once, few or many, or a class for an expanded clone.

D,V,J,size,CDR3,DNA
NA,TRBV19,TRBJ1-1,NA,CASSLGILVWNTEAFF,TGTGCCAGTAGTCTCGGGATCCTGGTGTGGAACACTGAAGCTTTCTTT
NA,TRBV7-2,TRBJ1-2,NA,CASSLRRTPFNYGYTF,TGTGCCAGCAGCTTAAGACGGACTCCCTTTAACTATGGCTACACCTTC
TRBD2,TRBV30,TRBJ2-1,NA,CAWSAIGTSDFSYNEQFF,TGTGCCTGGAGTGCAATCGGGACTAGCGATTTCTCCTACAATGAGCAGTTCTTC
TRBD1,TRBV28,TRBJ1-5,NA,CASSSGQPSLEPQHF,TGTGCCAGCAGTTCGGGACAGCCCTCCCTAGAGCCCCAGCATTTT
TRBD1,TRBV4-2,TRBJ1-2,NA,CASSQAITGVAYGYTF,TGTGCCAGCAGCCAAGCCATTACAGGGGTTGCCTATGGCTACACCTTC
TRBD2,TRBV19,TRBJ2-7,NA,CASSIPGGGLYEQYF,TGTGCCAGTAGTATCCCGGGGGGAGGCCTCTACGAGCAGTACTTC
TRBD1,TRBV5-1,TRBJ1-1,NA,CASSTTTGLNTEAFF,TGCGCCAGCAGCACCACGACAGGGCTGAACACTGAAGCTTTCTTT
TRBD2,TRBV10-3,TRBJ2-1,NA,CATETGTSGRAGHEQFF,TGTGCCACCGAGACCGGGACTAGCGGGAGGGCCGGTCATGAGCAGTTCTTC
NA,TRBV6-2/TRBV6-3,TRBJ2-4,NA,CASSYRTDLAKNIQYF,TGTGCCAGCAGTTATCGTACAGATCTAGCCAAAAACATTCAGTACTTC
TRBD2,TRBV13,TRBJ2-7,NA,CASSFPRGGPYEQYF,TGTGCCAGCAGCTTCCCCCGGGGGGGCCCGTACGAGCAGTACTTC
NA,TRBV14,TRBJ1-4,NA,CASSRSLTNEKLFF,TGTGCCAGCAGCCGGAGTTTGACTAATGAAAAACTGTTTTTT
NA,TRBV10-3,TRBJ1-3,NA,CAISDSGFVSGNTIYF,TGTGCCATCAGTGATTCGGGGTTTGTATCTGGAAACACCATATATTTT
NA,TRBV28,TRBJ1-5,NA,CASSLRGVTSQPQHF,TGTGCCAGCAGTTTACGGGGGGTTACTAGTCAGCCCCAGCATTTT
TRBD1,TRBV10-3,TRBJ2-3,NA,CAIRPGQGSDTQYF,TGTGCCATCAGGCCGGGACAGGGGTCAGATACGCAGTATTTT
TRBD2,TRBV5-1,TRBJ2-7,NA,CASSLLAESSYEQYF,TGCGCCAGCAGCTTACTAGCGGAGAGCTCCTACGAGCAGTACTTC
TRBD2,TRBV9,TRBJ2-5,NA,CASSVLSGGQETQYF,TGTGCCAGCAGCGTTCTAAGCGGGGGGCAAGAGACCCAGTACTTC
NA,TRBV6-5,TRBJ2-1,NA,CASSLVGVNNEQFF,TGTGCCAGCAGTCTAGTAGGTGTCAACAATGAGCAGTTCTTC
NA,TRBV9,TRBJ2-3,NA,CASSVGQGSSTDTQYF,TGTGCCAGCAGCGTAGGCCAGGGGAGTAGCACAGATACGCAGTATTTT
NA,TRBV28,TRBJ1-6,NA,CASSSITGLSSPLHF,TGTGCCAGCAGTTCAATCACAGGGTTATCGTCACCCCTCCACTTT
NA,TRBV21-1,TRBJ1-3,NA,CASSKVSGGKAGNTIYF,TGTGCCAGCAGCAAAGTATCGGGGGGAAAGGCCGGAAACACCATATATTTT
TRBD1,TRBV19,TRBJ1-2,few,CASSPRDRSRGYTF,TGTGCCAGTAGTCCGCGGGACAGGAGTCGTGGCTACACCTTC
TRBD2,TRBV9,TRBJ2-3,few,CASSTLAGASTDTQYF,TGTGCCAGCAGCACACTAGCGGGGGCTAGCACAGATACGCAGTATTTT
NA,TRBV11-2,TRBJ2-1,NA,CASSLVRGRGNEQFF,TGTGCCAGCAGCTTAGTCCGGGGCAGGGGCAATGAGCAGTTCTTC
TRBD1,TRBV18,TRBJ2-7,NA,CASSPERQGISEQYF,TGTGCCAGCTCACCCGAACGACAGGGTATTAGCGAGCAGTACTTC
NA,TRBV19,TRBJ1-5,NA,CASSMTGPQPQHF,TGTGCCAGTAGTATGACAGGTCCGCAGCCCCAGCATTTT
NA,TRBV6-5,TRBJ2-1,NA,CASSYYGGGPGNEQFF,TGTGCCAGCAGTTACTACGGCGGGGGCCCTGGGAATGAGCAGTTCTTC